This T cell receptor (beta chain) was documented in a study of control samples from healthy donors and cancer patients. With regard to this clone: Other nucleotide sequences from this sample produce the same CDR3.

The V gene lost 5 bases and the J gene lost 2 bases, with 5 bases spanning the gap. The CDR3 consists of 12 residues. Germline V gene sequence: CDR1 SGHVS, CDR2 FQNEAQ. Produced via immunoSEQ multiplex PCR; TCRdb's table is partial and in-frame only. The table records 150,000 to 200,000 clones, around 87% of them present only once. The V gene is TRBV7-8, the J gene TRBJ2-3; D not resolved. Source material: blood. This TCR derives from a woman aged 45 to 65 in good health. The CDR3 reads CASSPYTDTQYF. Written as DNA, the CDR3 is TGTGCCAGCAGCCCGTACACAGATACGCAGTATTTT.